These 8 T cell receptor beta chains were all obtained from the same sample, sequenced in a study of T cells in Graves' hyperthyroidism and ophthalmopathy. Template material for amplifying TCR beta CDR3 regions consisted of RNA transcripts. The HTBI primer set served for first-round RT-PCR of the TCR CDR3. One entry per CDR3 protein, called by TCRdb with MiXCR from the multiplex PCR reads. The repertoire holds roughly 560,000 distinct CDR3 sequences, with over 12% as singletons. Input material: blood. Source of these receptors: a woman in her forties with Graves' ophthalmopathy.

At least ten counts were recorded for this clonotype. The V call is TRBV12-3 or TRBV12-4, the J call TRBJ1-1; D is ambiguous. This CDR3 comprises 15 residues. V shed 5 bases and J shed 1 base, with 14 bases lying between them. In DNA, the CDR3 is TGTGCCAGCAGTCTCGGTCTCTCGGGGAACACTGAAGCTTTCTTT. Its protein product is CASSLGLSGNTEAFF.

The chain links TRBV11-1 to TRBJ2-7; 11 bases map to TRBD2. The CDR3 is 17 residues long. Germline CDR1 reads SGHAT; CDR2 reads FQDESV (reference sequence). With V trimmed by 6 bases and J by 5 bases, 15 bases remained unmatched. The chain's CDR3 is CASSRGGLADFRDEQYF. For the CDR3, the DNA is TGTGCCAGCAGTCGGGGGGGACTAGCGGACTTTAGAGACGAGCAGTACTTC. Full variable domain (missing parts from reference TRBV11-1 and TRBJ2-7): EAEVAQSPRYKITEKSQAVAFWCDPISGHATLYWYRQILGQGPELLVQFQDESVVDDSQLPKDRFSAERLKGVDSTLKIQPAELGDSAMYLCASSRGGLADFRDEQYFGPGTRLTVT.

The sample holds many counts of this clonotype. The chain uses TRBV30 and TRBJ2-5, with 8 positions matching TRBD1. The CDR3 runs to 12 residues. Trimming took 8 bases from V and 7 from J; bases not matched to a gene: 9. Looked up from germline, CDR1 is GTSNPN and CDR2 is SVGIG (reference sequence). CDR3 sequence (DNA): TGTGCCGCGGACAGGGCCCTGAGGACCCAGTACTTC. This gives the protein CAADRALRTQYF.

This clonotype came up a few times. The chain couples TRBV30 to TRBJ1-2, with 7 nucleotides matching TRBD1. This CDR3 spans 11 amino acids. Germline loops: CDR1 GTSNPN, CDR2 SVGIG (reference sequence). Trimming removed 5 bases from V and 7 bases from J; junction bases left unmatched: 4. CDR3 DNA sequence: TGTGCCTGGGACAGGGCTCGTGGCTACACCTTC. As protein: CAWDRARGYTF. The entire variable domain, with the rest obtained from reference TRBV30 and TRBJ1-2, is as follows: SQTIHQWPATLVQPVGSPLSLECTVEGTSNPNLYWYRQAAGRGLQLLFYSVGIGQISSEVPQNLSASRPQDRQFILSSKKLLLSDSGFYLCAWDRARGYTFGSGTRLTVV.

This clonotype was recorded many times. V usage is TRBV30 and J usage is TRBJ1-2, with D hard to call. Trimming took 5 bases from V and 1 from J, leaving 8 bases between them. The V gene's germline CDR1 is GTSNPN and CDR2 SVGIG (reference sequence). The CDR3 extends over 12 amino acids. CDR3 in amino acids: CAWEAGNYGYTF. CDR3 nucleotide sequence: TGTGCCTGGGAGGCGGGTAACTATGGCTACACCTTC.

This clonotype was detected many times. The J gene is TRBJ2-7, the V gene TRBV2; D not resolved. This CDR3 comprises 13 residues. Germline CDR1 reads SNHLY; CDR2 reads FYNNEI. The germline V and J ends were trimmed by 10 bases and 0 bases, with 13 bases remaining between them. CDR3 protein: CATLPLASYEQYF. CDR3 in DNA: TGTGCCACGCTTCCATTAGCCTCCTACGAGCAGTACTTC.

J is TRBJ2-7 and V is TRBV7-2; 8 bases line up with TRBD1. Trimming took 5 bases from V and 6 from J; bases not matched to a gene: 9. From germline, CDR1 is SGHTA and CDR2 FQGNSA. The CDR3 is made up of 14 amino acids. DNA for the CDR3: TGTGCCAGCAGCCGTTACAGGGGGTTGAGCGAGCAGTACTTC. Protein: CASSRYRGLSEQYF.

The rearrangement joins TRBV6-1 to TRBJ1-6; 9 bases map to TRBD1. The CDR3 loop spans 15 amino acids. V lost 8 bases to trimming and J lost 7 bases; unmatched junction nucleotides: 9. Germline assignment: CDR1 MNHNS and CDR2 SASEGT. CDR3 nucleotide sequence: TGTGCCAGCGCACTCCCGGGACAGGGAAATTCACCCCTCCACTTT. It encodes CASALPGQGNSPLHF.